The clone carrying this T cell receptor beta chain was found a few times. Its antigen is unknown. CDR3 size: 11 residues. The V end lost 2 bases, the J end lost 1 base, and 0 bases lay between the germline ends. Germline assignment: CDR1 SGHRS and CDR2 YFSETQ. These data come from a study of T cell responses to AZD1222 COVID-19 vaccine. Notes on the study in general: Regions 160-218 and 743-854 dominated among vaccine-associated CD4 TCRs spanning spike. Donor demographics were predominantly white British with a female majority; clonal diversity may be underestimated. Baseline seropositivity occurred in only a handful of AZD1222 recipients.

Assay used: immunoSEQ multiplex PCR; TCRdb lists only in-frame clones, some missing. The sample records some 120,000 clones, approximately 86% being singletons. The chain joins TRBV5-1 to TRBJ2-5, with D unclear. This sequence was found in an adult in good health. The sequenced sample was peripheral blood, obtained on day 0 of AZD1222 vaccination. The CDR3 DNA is TGCGCCAGCAGCTTCCAAGAGACCCAGTACTTC. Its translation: CASSFQETQYF.